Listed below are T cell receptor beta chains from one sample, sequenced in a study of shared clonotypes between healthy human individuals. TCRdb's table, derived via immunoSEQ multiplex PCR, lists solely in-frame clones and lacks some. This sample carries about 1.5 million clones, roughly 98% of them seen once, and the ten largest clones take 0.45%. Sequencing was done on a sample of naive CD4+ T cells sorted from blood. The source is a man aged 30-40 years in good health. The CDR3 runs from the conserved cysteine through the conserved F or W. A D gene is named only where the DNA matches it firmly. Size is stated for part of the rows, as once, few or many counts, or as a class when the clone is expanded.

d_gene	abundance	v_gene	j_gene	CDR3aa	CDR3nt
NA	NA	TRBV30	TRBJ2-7	CAWSRDYEQYF	TGTGCCTGGAGTCGAGACTACGAGCAGTACTTC
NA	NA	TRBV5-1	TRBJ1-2	CASSLAQGGYGYTF	TGCGCCAGCAGCTTGGCACAGGGAGGATATGGCTACACCTTC
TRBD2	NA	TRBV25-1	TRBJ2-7	CASGGTNSYEQYF	TGTGCCAGCGGCGGGACTAACTCCTACGAGCAGTACTTC
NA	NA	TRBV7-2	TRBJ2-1	CASSLAPGQMLGYEQFF	TGTGCCAGCAGCTTAGCGCCAGGACAGATGTTGGGCTATGAGCAGTTCTTC
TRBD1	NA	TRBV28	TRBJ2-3	CASSSPGQGTDTQYF	TGTGCCAGCAGTTCTCCTGGACAGGGGACAGATACGCAGTATTTT
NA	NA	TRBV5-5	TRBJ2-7	CASSLHLLEQYF	TGTGCCAGCAGCTTGCATCTACTCGAGCAGTACTTC
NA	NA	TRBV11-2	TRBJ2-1	CASRIRVGVREQFF	TGTGCCAGCAGAATAAGGGTCGGGGTACGAGAGCAGTTCTTC
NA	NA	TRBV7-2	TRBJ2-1	CASSFNRVNEQFF	TGTGCCAGCAGCTTTAATCGCGTCAATGAGCAGTTCTTC
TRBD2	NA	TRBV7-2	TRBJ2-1	CASSLGSGGPNNEQFF	TGTGCCAGCAGCTTAGGTAGCGGGGGCCCCAACAATGAGCAGTTCTTC
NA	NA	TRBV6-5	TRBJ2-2	CASSPWGDYTGELFF	TGTGCCAGCTCTCCCTGGGGGGATTACACCGGGGAGCTGTTTTTT
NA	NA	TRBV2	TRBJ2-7	CASSGTPVGEQYF	TGTGCCAGCAGTGGCACCCCGGTGGGCGAGCAGTACTTC
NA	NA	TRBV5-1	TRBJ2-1	CASSLQHNEQFF	TGCGCCAGCAGCCTCCAGCACAATGAGCAGTTCTTC
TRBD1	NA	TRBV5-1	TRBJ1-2	CASSPTGQGSYGYTF	TGCGCCAGCAGCCCCACCGGACAGGGGAGTTATGGCTACACCTTC
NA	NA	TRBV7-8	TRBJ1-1	CASSLVGGLSSTEAFF	TGTGCCAGCAGCTTAGTAGGGGGGCTTAGTAGCACTGAAGCTTTCTTT
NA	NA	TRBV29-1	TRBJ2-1	CSVRDSYNEQFF	TGCAGCGTGAGGGACTCCTACAATGAGCAGTTCTTC
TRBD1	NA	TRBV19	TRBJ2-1	CASSIGTGPINEQFF	TGTGCCAGTAGTATCGGGACAGGGCCGATCAATGAGCAGTTCTTC
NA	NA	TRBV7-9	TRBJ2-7	CAITPGTTRNEQYF	TGTGCCATCACTCCCGGGACCACAAGAAACGAGCAGTACTTC
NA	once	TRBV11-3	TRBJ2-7	CASSLSDYEQYF	TGTGCCAGCAGCTTATCTGACTACGAGCAGTACTTC
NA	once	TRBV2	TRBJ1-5	CASKEFSNQPQHF	TGTGCCAGCAAAGAGTTTAGCAATCAGCCCCAGCATTTT
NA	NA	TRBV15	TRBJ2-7	CATSRDSPLAYEQYF	TGTGCCACCAGCAGAGATAGCCCGTTGGCCTACGAGCAGTACTTC
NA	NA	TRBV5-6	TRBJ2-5	CASSLNTRGTQYF	TGTGCCAGCAGCCTTAATACCCGGGGGACCCAGTACTTC
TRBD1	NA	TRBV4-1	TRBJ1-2	CASSQDPHRGVLYGYTF	TGCGCCAGCAGCCAAGATCCGCACAGGGGAGTTCTCTATGGCTACACCTTC
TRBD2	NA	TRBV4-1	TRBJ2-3	CASSQVSGGRADTQYF	TGCGCCAGCAGCCAAGTTTCGGGAGGGCGGGCAGATACGCAGTATTTT
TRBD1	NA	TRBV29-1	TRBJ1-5	CSVGTGDAWSNQPQHF	TGCAGCGTTGGAACAGGGGATGCTTGGAGCAATCAGCCCCAGCATTTT
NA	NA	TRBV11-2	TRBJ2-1	CASRSSTNEQFF	TGTGCCAGCAGATCATCAACGAATGAGCAGTTCTTC
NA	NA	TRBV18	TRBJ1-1	CASSGHTEAFF	TGTGCCAGCTCAGGCCACACTGAAGCTTTCTTT
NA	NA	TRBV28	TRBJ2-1	CASSSPLGSYNEQFF	TGTGCCAGCAGCTCCCCTTTGGGGTCCTACAATGAGCAGTTCTTC
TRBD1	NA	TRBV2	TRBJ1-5	CASSLYRGANQPQHF	TGTGCCAGCAGCCTTTACAGGGGCGCTAATCAGCCCCAGCATTTT
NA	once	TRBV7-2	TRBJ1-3	CASSTETGIGNTIYF	TGTGCCAGCAGCACAGAAACAGGGATCGGAAACACCATATATTTT
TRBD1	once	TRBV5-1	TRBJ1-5	CASSPGTGGTQPQHF	TGCGCCAGCAGCCCCGGGACAGGGGGCACTCAGCCCCAGCATTTT
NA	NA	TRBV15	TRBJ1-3	CATSRDPHDTIYF	TGTGCCACCAGCAGAGATCCCCATGACACCATATATTTT
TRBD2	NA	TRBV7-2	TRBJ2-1	CASSFQITGGINEQFF	TGTGCCAGCAGCTTCCAAATCACGGGAGGAATCAATGAGCAGTTCTTC